The 11 T cell receptor beta chains reported below all come from one sample, sequenced in a study of CD8+CD57+ T cells in acquired aplastic anemia. Researchers used genomic DNA as the template to profile TCR beta VDJ and CDR3. TCRdb itself ran the reads through MiXCR, one entry per CDR3 protein. Of around 180,000 distinct CDR3 sequences in the sample, under 75% were seen once. The specimen was sorted CD4+, CD8+, or CD8+CD57+ T cells (not recorded which) from PBMCs. These TCRs come from a human donor in good health.

This clonotype has a handful of counts. This sequence joins TRBV2 and TRBJ2-2, with a possible D match to TRBD2 (5 bases). The CDR3 spans 15 residues. Germline values: CDR1 SNHLY, CDR2 FYNNEI. V was cut by 6 bases and J by 4 bases, with 15 bases left in between. CDR3 region: CASRLFVGSTGELFF. The CDR3 bases are TGTGCCAGCAGACTGTTTGTAGGGAGCACCGGGGAGCTGTTTTTT.

The V and J genes are TRBV29-1 and TRBJ2-3, with 7 bases aligning to TRBD2. The germline V gene encodes CDR1 SQVTM and CDR2 ANQGSEA. The CDR3 spans 13 residues. V shed 7 bases, J shed 0 bases, and the junction held 4 bases outside the gene matches. CDR3 loop: CSGGGLSTDTQYF. CDR3 nucleotides: TGCAGCGGCGGGGGTCTCAGCACAGATACGCAGTATTTT.

The chain couples TRBV7-9 to TRBJ1-1, with D tentatively TRBD1 (5 bases). V was clipped by 8 bases and J by 1 base, with 14 bases between them. CDR1 and CDR2 from the germline V gene are SEHNR and FQNEAQ (reference sequence). The CDR3 contains 14 residues. CDR3: CASCRGNGNTEAFF. CDR3 sequence (DNA): TGTGCCAGCTGTCGGGGGAACGGGAACACTGAAGCTTTCTTT.

V gene TRBV7-8 combines with J gene TRBJ2-7; 10 bases map to TRBD1. Per the germline V gene, CDR1 is SGHVS and CDR2 is FQNEAQ. After removal of 0 bases from V and 4 bases from J, the junction contained 9 bases not matched to a gene. The CDR3 runs to 17 residues. This CDR3 is CASSLARRQGAGYEQYF. The CDR3 DNA follows: TGTGCCAGCAGCTTAGCTAGAAGACAGGGGGCGGGTTACGAGCAGTACTTC.

To note about this clonotype: At one end, the junction sequence differs from germline, possibly due to a read error. The gene calls are TRBV24-1 and TRBJ2-3; D call uncertain. Germline V gives CDR1 KGHDR, CDR2 SFDVKD. The CDR3 consists of 13 residues. The CDR3 nucleotides are TGTGCCATCAGTGATGGGTGGACAGATACGCAGTATTTT. This codes for CAISDGWTDTQYF.

In its sample, this clonotype was seen a few times. The chain employs TRBV10-3 and TRBJ2-1; D is uncertain. This CDR3 comprises 12 residues. The V gene's germline CDR1 is ENHRY and CDR2 SYGVKD. V lost 10 bases, J lost 4 bases, and 11 bases lay in between. The CDR3 loop reads CATNGYYNEQFF. The DNA for the CDR3 is TGTGCCACCAATGGGTATTACAATGAGCAGTTCTTC.

With regard to this clonotype: A read error may account for a junction end that differs from germline. V gene TRBV13 combines with J gene TRBJ1-2; D is possibly TRBD1 (6 bases). The CDR3 has 15 residues. Germline V CDR1 and CDR2: PRHDT, FYEKMQ (reference sequence). DNA for the CDR3: TGTACCAGCAGCCTCAGACAGGAGCGCTACTATGGCAACACCTTC. Protein: CTSSLRQERYYGNTF.

The DNA for the CDR3 is TGTGCCAGCAGCGTAGGGACAGGCAACACTGAAGCTTTCTTT. This gives the protein CASSVGTGNTEAFF. The genes are TRBV9 and TRBJ1-1; 7 bases agree with TRBD1. V shed 0 bases and J 2 bases; nucleotides not matched to a gene: 1. Per germline, CDR1 SGDLS and CDR2 YYNGEE. This CDR3 region has 14 residues.

The rearrangement links TRBV24-1 to TRBJ1-5, with D unresolved. Germline values: CDR1 KGHDR, CDR2 SFDVKD. The length of the CDR3 is 14 residues. V lost 6 bases and J lost 2, with 10 bases in between. CDR3 sequence reads: CATSLARGNQPQHF. CDR3 sequence (DNA): TGTGCCACCAGTTTGGCTAGGGGCAATCAGCCCCAGCATTTT.

The DNA for the CDR3 is TGTGCCAGCAGCGTAGCCCCCACAGGGGGGGTAGGGCGAGAGACCCAGTACTTC. The encoded protein is CASSVAPTGGVGRETQYF. This chain joins TRBV9 and TRBJ2-5; maybe TRBD1 (8 bases). Germline CDR1 SGDLS, CDR2 YYNGEE. Trimming shortened V by 0 bases and J by 4 bases, and 22 bases separated the two germline ends. The CDR3 covers 18 residues.

The rearrangement uses TRBV12-5 and TRBJ2-7; no firm D call. CDR1 is LGHNT and CDR2 is FRNRAP in the germline V gene. Trimming cost V 9 bases and J 0 bases, with 9 bases left between them. This CDR3 has 12 amino acids. The CDR3 here is CASALNSYEQYF. DNA for the CDR3: TGTGCTAGCGCTCTGAACTCCTACGAGCAGTACTTC.